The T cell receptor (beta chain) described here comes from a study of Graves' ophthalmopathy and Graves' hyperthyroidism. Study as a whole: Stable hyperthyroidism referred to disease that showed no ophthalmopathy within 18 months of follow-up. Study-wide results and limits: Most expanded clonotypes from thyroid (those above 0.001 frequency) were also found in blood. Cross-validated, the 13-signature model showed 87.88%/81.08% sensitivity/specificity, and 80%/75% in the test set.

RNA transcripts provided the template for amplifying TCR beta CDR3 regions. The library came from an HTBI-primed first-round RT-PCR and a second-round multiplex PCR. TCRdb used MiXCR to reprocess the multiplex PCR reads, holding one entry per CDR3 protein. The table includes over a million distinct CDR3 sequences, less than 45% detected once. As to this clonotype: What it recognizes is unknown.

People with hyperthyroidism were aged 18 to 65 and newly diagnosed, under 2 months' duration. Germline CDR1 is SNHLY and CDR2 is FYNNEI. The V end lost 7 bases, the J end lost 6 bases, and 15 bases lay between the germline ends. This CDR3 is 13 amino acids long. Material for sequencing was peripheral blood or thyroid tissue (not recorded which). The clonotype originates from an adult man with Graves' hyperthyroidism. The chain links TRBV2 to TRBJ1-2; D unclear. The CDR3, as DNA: TGTGCCAGCACCCGAAACGGTGCTCATGGCTACACCTTC. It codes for CASTRNGAHGYTF.